The 9 T cell receptor beta chains below all came from one sample that was sequenced in a study of blood T cell repertoires in COVID-19. Measured with immunoSEQ multiplex PCR; TCRdb has only the in-frame clones, and not every one. This table holds 90,000 or so clones, about 84% found once. Material for sequencing was peripheral blood. The receptors derive from a man aged 45-60 years with active COVID-19.

The V call is TRBV4-1, the J call TRBJ1-2; D unresolved. There are 13 residues in the CDR3. Looked up from germline, CDR1 is MGHRA and CDR2 is YSYEKL. V was clipped by 1 base and J by 4 bases, with 7 bases between them. The CDR3 loop is CASSQAGSYGYTF. CDR3 nucleotide sequence: TGCGCCAGCAGCCAAGCAGGCAGCTATGGCTACACCTTC.

The rearrangement uses TRBV7-8 and TRBJ2-3, with D perhaps matching TRBD2 (6 bases). This CDR3 contains 13 residues. Germline CDR1 SGHVS, CDR2 FQNEAQ. Trimming took off 5 bases at V and 9 bases at J, with 15 bases between the two ends. CDR3 loop: CASSVMELATQYF. The CDR3 coding sequence is TGTGCCAGCAGCGTGATGGAACTAGCCACGCAGTATTTT.

Regarding this clone: The final CDR3 position lacks the conserved phenylalanine or tryptophan, pointing to a likely read error. The DNA is left out, because the CDR3 cannot be placed on it with certainty; the CDR3 is given as TCRdb lists it. The V and J genes are TRBV25-1 and TRBJ2-7; the DNA was not compared with TRBD2, the D call given in the table. CDR1 is MGHDK, CDR2 SYGVNS, per germline. The CDR3 is 12 residues long, ends included. CDR3 amino acids: CASSESSGLNTL.

The chain is built from TRBV6-5 and TRBJ2-1; 7 bases line up with TRBD1. The CDR3 runs 13 residues. Trimming cost V 6 bases and J 6 bases; bases outside gene matches: 5. Looked up from germline, CDR1 is MNHEY and CDR2 is SVGAGI. This CDR3 is CASRPTGANEQFF. The CDR3 bases are TGTGCCAGCAGACCTACAGGGGCCAATGAGCAGTTCTTC.

Only a few counts were recorded for this clone. The chain links TRBV28 to TRBJ1-1; 8 bases line up with TRBD1. J lost 7 bases, V lost 3 bases, and 10 bases had no gene match. Germline assignment: CDR1 MDHEN and CDR2 SYDVKM. The CDR3 runs to 15 residues. The DNA for the CDR3 is TGTGCCAGCAGTTTCCCAAGAGCAGGGGGCCTTGAAGCTTTCTTT. Encoded protein: CASSFPRAGGLEAFF.

The V call is TRBV27, the J call TRBJ2-7, with 7 bases lining up with TRBD1. Germline V gene sequence: CDR1 MNHEY, CDR2 SMNVEV (reference sequence). This CDR3 has 14 amino acids. Trimming cost V 6 bases and J 2 bases; bases outside gene matches: 7. The CDR3 spells CASSEGDSPYEQYF. DNA of the CDR3: TGTGCCAGCAGCGAGGGGGACAGCCCCTACGAGCAGTACTTC.

The rearrangement joins TRBV24-1 to TRBJ2-1; tentative D call: TRBD1 (6 bases). V was shortened by 4 bases and J by 9 bases, with 15 bases between the two germline ends. The CDR3 spans 14 residues. The germline CDR1 and CDR2 sequences are KGHDR and SFDVKD. CDR3 in DNA: TGTGCCACCAGTGAAAAATACAGGGAACCTGAGCAGTTCTTC. Its protein is CATSEKYREPEQFF.

The chain recombines TRBV18 with TRBJ2-3; 11 bases fit TRBD2. CDR1 and CDR2 (germline): KGHSH, LQKENI. The CDR3 covers 17 residues. V lost 1 base, J lost 4 bases, and 7 bases stayed unmatched. CDR3 nucleotide sequence: TGTGCCAGCTCACCACGGGGACTAGCGGTGGGGGCAGATACGCAGTATTTT. This sequence encodes CASSPRGLAVGADTQYF.

The V gene is TRBV28, the J gene TRBJ1-4; TRBD1 agrees at 7 bases. Germline V gene sequence: CDR1 MDHEN, CDR2 SYDVKM. The CDR3 runs 16 residues. J gave up 0 bases and V 4 bases, and 5 bases lay outside the gene matches. The CDR3 DNA sequence: TGTGCCAGCAGTTCACGACAGGGCGCAACTAATGAAAAACTGTTTTTT. It yields the protein CASSSRQGATNEKLFF.